Following are 32 T cell receptor beta chains from one sample sequenced in a study of PD-L1 blockade in urothelial cancer. Stated time point: pretreatment peripheral blood. Profiled with immunoSEQ multiplex PCR; TCRdb holds only in-frame clones, not every one. Of roughly 100,000 clones listed, roughly 90% were seen once; the top ten hold 0.85% to 1%. The material was PBMCs, obtained around atezolizumab (anti-PD-L1) treatment. Every receptor here comes from a woman at least 80 years old with urothelial cancer.

The chain recombines TRBV28 with TRBJ1-2, with D uncertain. Trimming cost V 2 bases and J 2 bases, with 9 bases left between them. Germline V gives CDR1 MDHEN, CDR2 SYDVKM. The CDR3 has 14 residues. The chain's CDR3 is CASSLPDKNYGYTF. CDR3 nucleotide sequence: TGTGCCAGCAGTTTACCCGACAAGAACTATGGCTACACCTTC.

This clone has just a few counts. J is TRBJ1-4 and V is TRBV19; 7 bases match TRBD1. Unmatched junction bases numbered 14, after V lost 11 bases and J lost 8 bases. The CDR3 loop spans 14 amino acids. Germline CDR1 LNHDA, CDR2 SQIVND (reference sequence). In nucleotides, the CDR3 is TGTGCCTCAACCGACAGGGACACGAGGGAAAAACTGTTTTTT. Its protein product is CASTDRDTREKLFF.

The chain recombines TRBV14 with TRBJ1-2; tentatively, D is TRBD1 (5 bases). Germline CDR1 is SGHDN and CDR2 is FVKESK. The CDR3 extends over 14 amino acids. Deletions cut 0 bases from V and 7 bases from J, with 12 bases between. The CDR3 DNA sequence: TGTGCCAGCAGCCAAGACAGATCAGGGTCTGGCTACACCTTC. Protein sequence: CASSQDRSGSGYTF.

The rearrangement uses TRBV2 and TRBJ1-2, with D maybe TRBD1 (5 bases). Germline CDR1 reads SNHLY; CDR2 reads FYNNEI. The CDR3 consists of 12 residues. V lost 6 bases, J lost 2 bases, and 7 bases lay in between. CDR3 DNA: TGTGCCAGCAGGGAGGGGAACTATGGCTACACCTTC. Protein sequence: CASREGNYGYTF.

This clone was detected a few times. The chain carries TRBV18 and TRBJ1-1, with TRBD1 matching 7 bases. The V segment lost 4 bases and the J segment 1 base; nucleotides outside the gene matches: 0. Germline CDR1 and CDR2: KGHSH and LQKENI. This CDR3 has 13 amino acids. CDR3 in DNA: TGTGCCAGCTCACAGGGGGCGAACACTGAAGCTTTCTTT. Its translation: CASSQGANTEAFF.

The chain has TRBV19 and TRBJ2-2, with 10 bases aligning to TRBD2. The CDR3 length is 17 residues. Looked up from germline, CDR1 is LNHDA and CDR2 is SQIVND (reference sequence). Unmatched junction bases numbered 13, after V lost 4 bases and J lost 8 bases. The CDR3 DNA sequence: TGTGCCAGTAGTACGCAGCGGGAGGGCCAGAAATTGGGGGAGCTGTTTTTT. Translating it yields CASSTQREGQKLGELFF.

The rearrangement joins TRBV30 to TRBJ1-1, with TRBD1 as a possible D gene (5 bases). This CDR3 has 16 amino acids. The germline V gene encodes CDR1 GTSNPN and CDR2 SVGIG (reference sequence). V lost 5 bases and J lost 1, with 20 bases in between. The CDR3 loop is CAWEPPWGVGNTEAFF. The CDR3 nucleotides are TGTGCCTGGGAGCCCCCGTGGGGGGTCGGGAACACTGAAGCTTTCTTT.

The chain has TRBV10-2 and TRBJ1-1; 8 bases are a match to TRBD1. The V segment lost 7 bases and the J segment 0 bases; nucleotides outside the gene matches: 4. Germline V CDR1 and CDR2: WSHSY, SAAADI. This CDR3 contains 14 residues. The chain's CDR3 is CASTQGAVNTEAFF. CDR3 in DNA: TGCGCCAGCACCCAGGGGGCGGTGAACACTGAAGCTTTCTTT.

The chain has TRBV18 and TRBJ2-5; perhaps TRBD1 as D (6 bases). This CDR3 has 15 residues. Trimming cost V 3 bases and J 0 bases, with 11 bases left between them. Germline CDR1 KGHSH, CDR2 LQKENI. In DNA form, the CDR3 reads TGTGCCAGCTCACCCCGGACAGCGGACCAAGAGACCCAGTACTTC. It is translated as CASSPRTADQETQYF.

This chain uses TRBV7-2 with TRBJ2-7; the D gene is possibly TRBD1 (6 bases). Germline V gene data show CDR1 as SGHTA and CDR2 as FQGNSA. V was clipped by 5 bases and J by 2 bases, with 13 bases between them. CDR3 size: 14 residues. The CDR3 region has the DNA TGTGCCAGCAGCCAAGATGCAGGGGCCTACGAGCAGTACTTC. Its protein is CASSQDAGAYEQYF.

The V gene is TRBV11-2, the J gene TRBJ2-2, with 13 bases identical to TRBD2. Germline V gene data show CDR1 as SGHAT and CDR2 as FQNNGV. Trimming removed 8 bases from V and 8 bases from J; junction bases left unmatched: 5. CDR3 length: 14 amino acids. CDR3 region: CASRLAGGKGELFF. The CDR3 DNA sequence: TGTGCCAGCCGACTAGCGGGAGGAAAGGGGGAGCTGTTTTTT.

The chain couples TRBV6-6 to TRBJ2-2; D is undetermined. In germline, CDR1 is MNHNY, CDR2 SVGAGI (reference sequence). The CDR3 is made up of 14 amino acids. V gave up 2 bases and J gave up 7 bases, with 11 bases separating them. As DNA, the CDR3 is TGTGCCAGCAGTTACGATCTGTTCGGCGGGGAGCTGTTTTTT. This gives the protein CASSYDLFGGELFF.

The chain employs TRBV7-6 and TRBJ2-5, with a tentative D call TRBD2 (6 bases). The CDR3 is 14 residues long. The germline V and J ends were trimmed by 5 bases and 1 base, with 11 bases remaining between them. Germline-derived CDR1 and CDR2 are SGHVS and FNYEAQ. CDR3 sequence: CASSQRARQETQYF. CDR3 sequence (DNA): TGTGCCAGCAGCCAGCGGGCCCGCCAAGAGACCCAGTACTTC.

This chain links TRBV5-1 with TRBJ2-1; possible D gene TRBD1, 5 bases. The germline V gene has CDR1 SGHRS and CDR2 YFSETQ. V lost 3 bases, J lost 3 bases, and 19 bases lay in between. The CDR3 is 17 residues long. CDR3 amino acids: CASSWVDSPFDYNEQFF. Written as DNA, the CDR3 is TGCGCCAGCAGCTGGGTAGACAGCCCTTTTGACTACAATGAGCAGTTCTTC.

CDR3 amino acids: CAWSVGQGAGEQFF. The CDR3 bases are TGTGCCTGGAGTGTTGGGCAGGGGGCGGGGGAGCAGTTCTTC. This chain connects TRBV30 to TRBJ2-1, with 8 bases fitting TRBD1. From germline, CDR1 is GTSNPN and CDR2 SVGIG (reference sequence). V shed 0 bases and J 10 bases; nucleotides not matched to a gene: 8. The length of the CDR3 is 14 residues.

The chain recombines TRBV7-8 with TRBJ2-5, with 8 bases fitting TRBD2. The CDR3 consists of 14 residues. V shed 5 bases, J shed 4 bases, and the junction held 6 bases outside the gene matches. Germline V gene data show CDR1 as SGHVS and CDR2 as FQNEAQ. The CDR3 region is CASSPGGTRETQYF. Here the CDR3 DNA reads TGTGCCAGCAGCCCCGGGGGGACTAGAGAGACCCAGTACTTC. Variable domain in full (rest from reference TRBV7-8 and TRBJ2-5): GAGVSQSPRYKVAKRGQDVALRCDPISGHVSLFWYQQALGQGPEFLTYFQNEAQLDKSGLPSDRFFAERPEGSVSTLKIQRTQQEDSAVYLCASSPGGTRETQYFGPGTRLLVL.

The J gene is TRBJ1-1, the V gene TRBV19; no reliable D call. The CDR3 loop spans 13 amino acids. Trimming removed 3 bases at V and 1 base at J, with 6 bases between. Germline CDR1 reads LNHDA; CDR2 reads SQIVND (reference sequence). CDR3 in amino acids: CASSINGNTEAFF. The CDR3 bases are TGTGCCAGTAGTATCAACGGGAACACTGAAGCTTTCTTT.

This clone showed up just once. The rearrangement uses TRBV2 and TRBJ2-7, with TRBD2 matching 12 bases. This CDR3 region has 16 residues. CDR1 and CDR2 from the germline V gene are SNHLY and FYNNEI. Trimming cost V 1 base and J 4 bases; bases outside gene matches: 5. CDR3 nucleotides: TGTGCCAGCAGTGAAGGACTAGCGGGAGTCGGATACGAGCAGTACTTC. It is translated as CASSEGLAGVGYEQYF.

In this sample, this clone turned up once. V and J are TRBV19 and TRBJ1-2; TRBD1 aligns across 10 bases. The CDR3 contains 14 residues. In germline, CDR1 is LNHDA, CDR2 SQIVND (reference sequence). V trimming: 6 bases; J trimming: 2 bases; junction bases outside the gene matches: 3. The CDR3 protein is CASRPTGGNYGYTF. The CDR3 DNA follows: TGTGCCAGTAGGCCGACAGGGGGCAACTATGGCTACACCTTC.

This chain connects TRBV7-9 to TRBJ1-5, with 7 bases fitting TRBD1. The CDR3 is made up of 16 amino acids. The germline CDR1 and CDR2 sequences are SEHNR and FQNEAQ (reference sequence). The junction had 13 bases not matched to a gene; V was cut back by 5 bases and J by 6 bases. CDR3 amino acids: CASSRGGRGGFQPQHF. Written as DNA, the CDR3 is TGTGCCAGCAGCAGAGGGGGCAGGGGAGGTTTTCAGCCCCAGCATTTT.

The chain joins TRBV7-7 to TRBJ2-3; D possibly corresponds to TRBD2 (6 bases). The CDR3 runs 14 residues. Germline assignment: CDR1 SSHAT and CDR2 FNYEAQ (reference sequence). V lost 4 bases to trimming and J lost 0 bases, with 8 bases between them. For the CDR3, the DNA is TGTGCCAGCAGCTCCAGCGGGAGCACAGATACGCAGTATTTT. Protein sequence: CASSSSGSTDTQYF.

The rearrangement joins TRBV5-1 to TRBJ2-7, with TRBD2 matching 12 bases. The junction had 14 bases not matched to a gene; V was cut back by 0 bases and J by 7 bases. The CDR3 runs to 18 residues. The germline CDR1 and CDR2 sequences are SGHRS and YFSETQ. CDR3 in amino acids: CASSLVGARTSGTVEQYF. CDR3 bases: TGCGCCAGCAGCTTGGTAGGCGCCCGGACTAGCGGGACCGTTGAGCAGTACTTC.

The chain is built from TRBV4-2 and TRBJ2-3; tentative D call: TRBD2 (6 bases). Per germline, CDR1 LGHNA and CDR2 YNFKEQ. Trimming cost V 0 bases and J 7 bases, with 14 bases left between them. This CDR3 is 15 amino acids long. The CDR3: CASSQELVGLYTQYF. DNA for the CDR3: TGTGCCAGCAGCCAAGAATTGGTGGGACTCTATACGCAGTATTTT.

This chain joins TRBV18 and TRBJ2-5; 7 positions match TRBD2. The trim removed 6 bases at V and 4 bases at J, leaving 14 bases unmatched. The CDR3 contains 16 residues. Per germline, CDR1 KGHSH and CDR2 LQKENI. CDR3 loop: CASSRGGPRELETQYF. In DNA form, the CDR3 reads TGTGCCAGCTCCCGGGGAGGTCCGCGGGAGTTAGAGACCCAGTACTTC.

The rearrangement uses TRBV7-3 and TRBJ2-3; 10 bases map to TRBD2. The J segment lost 2 bases and the V segment lost 5 bases, leaving 4 bases of the junction unmatched. Germline V CDR1 and CDR2: SGHTA, FQGTGA. The CDR3 has 15 residues. Written as DNA, the CDR3 is TGTGCCAGCAGCCGGACTAGCGGCCACACAGATACGCAGTATTTT. It encodes CASSRTSGHTDTQYF.

This sequence joins TRBV6-1 and TRBJ1-5, with TRBD1 identical over 7 bases. Trimming removed 11 bases from V and 4 bases from J; junction bases left unmatched: 5. This CDR3 is 12 amino acids long. Germline values: CDR1 MNHNS, CDR2 SASEGT. For the CDR3, the DNA is TGTGCCTGGGGGGACAGAAATCAGCCCCAGCATTTT. Translated, it gives CAWGDRNQPQHF.

CDR3: CASSLGGTSYNEQFF. The CDR3 DNA sequence: TGTGCCAGCAGCTTAGGGGGGACTAGCTACAATGAGCAGTTCTTC. V is TRBV7-6 and J is TRBJ2-1, with TRBD2 identical over 8 bases. The V segment lost 1 base and the J segment 3 bases; nucleotides outside the gene matches: 2. The CDR3 consists of 15 residues. Germline V CDR1 and CDR2: SGHVS, FNYEAQ.

The V call is TRBV2, the J call TRBJ1-2; TRBD1 agrees at 11 bases. From germline, CDR1 is SNHLY and CDR2 FYNNEI. This CDR3 region has 16 residues. V lost 6 bases to trimming and J lost 4 bases; unmatched junction nucleotides: 10. The DNA of the CDR3 is TGTGCCAGCAGCGTACAGGGGACAGGGGGAGGCTATGGCTACACCTTC. It codes for CASSVQGTGGGYGYTF.

The chain employs TRBV6-1 and TRBJ2-7; 9 bases line up with TRBD2. CDR1 is MNHNS, CDR2 SASEGT, per germline. This CDR3 comprises 15 residues. With V trimmed by 5 bases and J by 3 bases, 8 bases remained unmatched. The CDR3 coding sequence is TGTGCCAGCAGTTTACCTAGCGGGACAAGCTACGAGCAGTACTTC. Protein: CASSLPSGTSYEQYF.

This chain joins TRBV28 and TRBJ2-2, with a weak D call TRBD1 (6 bases). This CDR3 is built from 16 residues. V lost 7 bases and J lost 1, with 16 bases in between. Germline CDR1 MDHEN, CDR2 SYDVKM. The CDR3 DNA sequence: TGTGCCAGCACCACCCCGGGACATCAGAACACCGGGGAGCTGTTTTTT. This sequence encodes CASTTPGHQNTGELFF.

The chain employs TRBV12-5 and TRBJ2-2; D might be TRBD2 (5 bases). Trimming cost V 3 bases and J 7 bases, with 9 bases left between them. The germline V gene encodes CDR1 LGHNT and CDR2 FRNRAP. This CDR3 contains 13 residues. CDR3 in DNA: TGTGCTAGTGGTTTTGGACTTATCGGGGAGCTGTTTTTT. Translation gives CASGFGLIGELFF.

The chain links TRBV30 to TRBJ1-1; 8 positions agree with TRBD1. The CDR3 is 16 residues long. Germline values: CDR1 GTSNPN, CDR2 SVGIG (reference sequence). The V gene end was trimmed by 5 bases and the J gene end by 4 bases; junction bases not matched to a gene: 15. The chain's CDR3 is CAWVVGQGAWTTEAFF. CDR3 coding DNA: TGTGCCTGGGTAGTGGGGCAGGGGGCATGGACCACTGAAGCTTTCTTT.